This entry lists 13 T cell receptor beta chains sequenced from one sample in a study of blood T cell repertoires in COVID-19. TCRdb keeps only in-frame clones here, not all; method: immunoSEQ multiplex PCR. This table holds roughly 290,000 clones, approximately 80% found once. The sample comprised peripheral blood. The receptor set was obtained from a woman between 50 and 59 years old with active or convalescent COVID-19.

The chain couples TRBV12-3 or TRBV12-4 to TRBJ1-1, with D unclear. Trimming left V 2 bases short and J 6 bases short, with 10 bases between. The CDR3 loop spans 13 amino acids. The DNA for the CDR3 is TGTGCCAGCAGTTTATTACAGATTTCTGAAGCTTTCTTT. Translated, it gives CASSLLQISEAFF.

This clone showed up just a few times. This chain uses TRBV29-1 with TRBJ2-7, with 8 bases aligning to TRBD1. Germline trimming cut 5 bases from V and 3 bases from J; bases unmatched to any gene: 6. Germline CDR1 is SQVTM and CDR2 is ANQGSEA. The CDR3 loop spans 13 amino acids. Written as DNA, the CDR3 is TGCAGCGTTCACATCGGGACAGGCTACGAGCAGTACTTC. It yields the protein CSVHIGTGYEQYF.

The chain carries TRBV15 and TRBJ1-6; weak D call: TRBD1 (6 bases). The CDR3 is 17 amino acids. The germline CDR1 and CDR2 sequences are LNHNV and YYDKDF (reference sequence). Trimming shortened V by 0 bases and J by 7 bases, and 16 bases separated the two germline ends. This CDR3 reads CATSRDVAGAMNSPLHF. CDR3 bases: TGTGCCACCAGCAGAGATGTGGCAGGGGCTATGAATTCACCCCTCCACTTT. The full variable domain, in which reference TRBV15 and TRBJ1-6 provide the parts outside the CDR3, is DAMVIQNPRYQVTQFGKPVTLSCSQTLNHNVMYWYQQKSSQAPKLLFHYYDKDFNNEADTPDNFQSRRPNTSFCFLDIRSPGLGDTAMYLCATSRDVAGAMNSPLHFGNGTRLTVT.

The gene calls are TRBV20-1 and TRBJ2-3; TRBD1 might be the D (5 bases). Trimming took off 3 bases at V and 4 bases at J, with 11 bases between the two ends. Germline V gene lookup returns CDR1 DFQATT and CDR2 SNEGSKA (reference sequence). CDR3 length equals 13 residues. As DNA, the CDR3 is TGCAGTGCTAGTATAGGGGTCCCAGATACGCAGTATTTT. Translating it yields CSASIGVPDTQYF.

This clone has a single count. The CDR3 reads CASSESDRWGYGYTF. The CDR3 DNA is TGCGCCAGCAGTGAGTCGGACAGGTGGGGCTATGGCTACACCTTC. The chain links TRBV10-2 to TRBJ1-2; the match to TRBD1 covers 7 bases. The V and J ends lost 0 bases and 4 bases, in that order; junction bases with no gene match: 5. This CDR3 is 15 amino acids long. Germline-derived CDR1 and CDR2 are WSHSY and SAAADI.

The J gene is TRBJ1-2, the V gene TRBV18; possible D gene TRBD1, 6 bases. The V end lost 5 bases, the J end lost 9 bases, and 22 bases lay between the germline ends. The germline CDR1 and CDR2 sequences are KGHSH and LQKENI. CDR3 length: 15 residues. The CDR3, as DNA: TGTGCCAGCTCAGACCAGGGTCGGTCCACAGGGAGCTACACCTTC. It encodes CASSDQGRSTGSYTF.

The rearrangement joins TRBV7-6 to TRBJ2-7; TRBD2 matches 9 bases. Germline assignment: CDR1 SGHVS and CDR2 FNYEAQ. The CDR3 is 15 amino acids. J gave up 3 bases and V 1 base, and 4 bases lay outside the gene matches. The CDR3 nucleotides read TGTGCCAGCAGCTTAGGCGCACTAGCGGGCTACGAGCAGTACTTC. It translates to CASSLGALAGYEQYF. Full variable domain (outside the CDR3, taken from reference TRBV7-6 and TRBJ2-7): GAGVSQSPRYKVTKRGQDVALRCDPISGHVSLYWYRQALGQGPEFLTYFNYEAQQDKSGLPNDRFSAERPEGSISTLTIQRTEQRDSAMYRCASSLGALAGYEQYFGPGTRLTVT.

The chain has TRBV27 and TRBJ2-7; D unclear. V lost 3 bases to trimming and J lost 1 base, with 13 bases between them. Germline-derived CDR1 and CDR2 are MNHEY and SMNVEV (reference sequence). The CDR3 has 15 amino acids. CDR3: CASSFVSHGSYEQYF. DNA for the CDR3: TGTGCCAGCAGTTTTGTCTCGCACGGTTCCTACGAGCAGTACTTC.

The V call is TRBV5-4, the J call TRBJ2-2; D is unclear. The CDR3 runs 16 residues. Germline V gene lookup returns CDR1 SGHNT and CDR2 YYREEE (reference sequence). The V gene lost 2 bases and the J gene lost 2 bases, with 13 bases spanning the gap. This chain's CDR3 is CASSFYNNRNTGELFF. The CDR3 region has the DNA TGTGCCAGCAGCTTTTATAATAACAGAAACACCGGGGAGCTGTTTTTT.

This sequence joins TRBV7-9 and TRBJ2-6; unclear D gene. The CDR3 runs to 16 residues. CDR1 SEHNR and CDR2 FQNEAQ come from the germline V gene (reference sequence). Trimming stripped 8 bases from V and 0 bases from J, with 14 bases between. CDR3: CASGQAGHSGANVLTF. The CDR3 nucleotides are TGTGCCAGCGGGCAGGCAGGTCACTCTGGGGCCAACGTCCTGACTTTC. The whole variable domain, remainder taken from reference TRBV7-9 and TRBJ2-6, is DTGVSQNPRHKITKRGQNVTFRCDPISEHNRLYWYRQTLGQGPEFLTYFQNEAQLEKSRLLSDRFSAERPKGSFSTLEIQRTEQGDSAMYLCASGQAGHSGANVLTFGAGSRLTVL.

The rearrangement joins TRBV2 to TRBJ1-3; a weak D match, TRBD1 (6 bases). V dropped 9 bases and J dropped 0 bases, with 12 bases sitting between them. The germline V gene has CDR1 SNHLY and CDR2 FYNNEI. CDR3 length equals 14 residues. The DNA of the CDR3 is TGTGCCAGTCTTCGGACAGTCTCTGGAAACACCATATATTTT. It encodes CASLRTVSGNTIYF.

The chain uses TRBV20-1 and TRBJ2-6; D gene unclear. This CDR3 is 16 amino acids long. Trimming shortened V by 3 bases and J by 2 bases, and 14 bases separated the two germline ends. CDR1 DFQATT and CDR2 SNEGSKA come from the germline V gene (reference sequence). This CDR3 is CSASDFPAAGANVLTF. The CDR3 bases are TGCAGTGCTAGTGACTTCCCGGCGGCTGGGGCCAACGTCCTGACTTTC.

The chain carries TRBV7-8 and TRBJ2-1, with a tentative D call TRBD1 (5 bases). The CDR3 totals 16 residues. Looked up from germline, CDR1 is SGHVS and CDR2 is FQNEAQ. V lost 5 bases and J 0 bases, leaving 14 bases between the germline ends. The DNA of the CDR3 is TGTGCCAGCAGCCTAAAGGGGCCGAGCTCCTACAATGAGCAGTTCTTC. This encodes CASSLKGPSSYNEQFF.